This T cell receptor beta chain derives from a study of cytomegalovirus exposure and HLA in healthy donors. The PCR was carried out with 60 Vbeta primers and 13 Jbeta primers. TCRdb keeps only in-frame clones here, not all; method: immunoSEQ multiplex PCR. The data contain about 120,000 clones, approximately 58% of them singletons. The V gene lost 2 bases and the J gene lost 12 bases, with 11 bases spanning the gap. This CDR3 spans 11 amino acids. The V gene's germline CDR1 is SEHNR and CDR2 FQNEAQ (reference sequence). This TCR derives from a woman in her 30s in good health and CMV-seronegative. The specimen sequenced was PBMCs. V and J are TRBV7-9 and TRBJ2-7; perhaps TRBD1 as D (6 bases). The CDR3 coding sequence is TGTGCCAGCAGCTTACCGGGACACCTGTACTTC. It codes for CASSLPGHLYF.